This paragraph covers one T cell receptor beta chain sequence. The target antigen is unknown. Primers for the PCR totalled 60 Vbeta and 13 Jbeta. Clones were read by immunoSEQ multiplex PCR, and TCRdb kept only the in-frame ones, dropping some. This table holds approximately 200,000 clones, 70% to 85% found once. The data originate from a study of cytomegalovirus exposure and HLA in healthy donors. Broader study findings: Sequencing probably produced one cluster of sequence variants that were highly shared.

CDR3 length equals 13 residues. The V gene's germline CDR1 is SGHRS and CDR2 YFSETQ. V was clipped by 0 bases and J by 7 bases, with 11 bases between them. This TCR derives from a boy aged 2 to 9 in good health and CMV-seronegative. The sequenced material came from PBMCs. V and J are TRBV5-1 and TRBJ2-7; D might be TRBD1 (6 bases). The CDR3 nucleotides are TGCGCCAGCAGCTTGGTGGGGGCCGATGAGCAGTACTTC. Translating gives CASSLVGADEQYF. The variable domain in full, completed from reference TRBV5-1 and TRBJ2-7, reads KAGVTQTPRYLIKTRGQQVTLSCSPISGHRSVSWYQQTPGQGLQFLFEYFSETQRNKGNFPGRFSGRQFSNSRSEMNVSTLELGDSALYLCASSLVGADEQYFGPGTRLTVT.